This TCR beta chain was sequenced in a study of shared clonotypes between healthy human individuals. Study results and limitations: The sharing of 4.5% to 5.5% of naive CD4 clonotypes was seen across several donors.

The CDR3 consists of 14 residues. Trimming shortened V by 2 bases and J by 7 bases, and 12 bases separated the two germline ends. CDR1 and CDR2 (germline): MNHEY, SVGAGI. The assay was immunoSEQ multiplex PCR, and TCRdb's table has in-frame clones only and misses some. This sample yields around 370,000 clones, of which about 97% are seen a single time; about 0.34% belongs to the top ten. For this clone: Its antigen is unknown.

Sequenced sample: memory CD8+ T cells sorted from blood. The subset denotes: CD45RO+ cells pooled with CCR7-negative TemRA cells. The chain has TRBV6-5 and TRBJ1-5; D is ambiguous. The TCR was taken from a man between 25 and 39 years old in good health. The CDR3 region is CASSYRESYQPQHF. In DNA form, the CDR3 reads TGTGCCAGCAGTTACAGGGAGTCTTACCAGCCCCAGCATTTT.